Listed below are T cell receptor beta chains from one sample, sequenced in a study of blood T cells in healthy people across ages. TCRdb ran MiXCR on the 5' RACE reads and lists one entry per CDR3 protein. The table includes about 930,000 distinct CDR3 sequences, 25% to 30% detected once. The same data also went into a second study, on T cells of mothers and their children.

Sequenced: blood. These receptors came from a woman between 40 and 55 years old in good health. Both conserved end residues are part of each CDR3. Fields, in order: clone size, J gene, V gene, D gene, CDR3 protein, CDR3 DNA. A D gene is named only where the DNA matches it firmly. Part of the rows lack a size; the others show once, few, many or a class for expanded clones.

few | TRBJ1-2 | TRBV6-2/TRBV6-3 | - | CASSSGAIGYTF | TGTGCCAGCAGTTCGGGAGCTATTGGCTACACCTTC
few | TRBJ2-5 | TRBV5-1 | TRBD1 | CASSIRDSLQETQYF | TGCGCCAGCAGCATCCGGGACAGCCTCCAAGAGACCCAGTACTTC
- | TRBJ1-2 | TRBV11-2 | TRBD1 | CASSSIKTGFDYGYTF | TGTGCCAGCAGCTCGATAAAGACAGGGTTTGACTATGGCTACACCTTC
few | TRBJ2-7 | TRBV19 | TRBD1 | CASSWGTGYEQYF | TGTGCCAGTAGTTGGGGGACAGGCTACGAGCAGTACTTC
few | TRBJ1-1 | TRBV10-2 | - | CASSESGRGNTEAFF | TGCGCCAGCAGTGAGTCGGGGCGGGGGAACACTGAAGCTTTCTTT
- | TRBJ2-7 | TRBV7-2 | - | CASGQGRGYEQYF | TGTGCCAGCGGTCAGGGACGGGGCTACGAGCAGTACTTC
many | TRBJ2-5 | TRBV5-1 | TRBD2 | CASSLDGGTQETQYF | TGCGCCAGCAGCTTGGACGGGGGGACTCAAGAGACCCAGTACTTC
few | TRBJ1-1 | TRBV7-3 | - | CASSLLTGAEAFF | TGTGCCAGCAGCTTACTCACGGGTGCTGAAGCTTTCTTT
many | TRBJ2-7 | TRBV11-2 | - | CASSLGVGGFSYEQYF | TGTGCCAGCAGCTTAGGCGTCGGGGGCTTCTCCTACGAGCAGTACTTC
- | TRBJ2-5 | TRBV20-1 | - | CSASPGQIAETQYF | TGCAGTGCTAGCCCCGGGCAGATCGCGGAGACCCAGTACTTC
few | TRBJ1-2 | TRBV6-5 | TRBD1 | CASSRIDRGGYSYTF | TGTGCCAGCAGTCGAATAGACAGGGGCGGATATAGCTACACCTTC
many | TRBJ1-2 | TRBV4-2 | - | CASSPEGSNYGYTF | TGTGCCAGCAGCCCGGAGGGATCTAACTATGGCTACACCTTC
few | TRBJ2-6 | TRBV7-9 | - | CASSRDSPGTF | TGTGCCAGCAGCCGAGACTCTCCCGGGACTTTC
once | TRBJ1-1 | TRBV6-1 | - | CAGALGAVGNTEAFF | TGTGCCGGCGCGTTGGGAGCAGTGGGGAACACTGAAGCTTTCTTT